What follows are 3 T cell receptor beta chains derived from one specimen sequenced in a study of T cells in Graves' hyperthyroidism and ophthalmopathy. The investigators amplified TCR beta CDR3 regions from RNA transcripts. When the TCR CDR3 underwent first-round RT-PCR, the HTBI primer set was used. Via MiXCR, TCRdb re-called the multiplex PCR reads, giving one row per CDR3 protein. The data hold around 800,000 distinct CDR3 sequences, with roughly 37% observed a single time. The sequencing input was blood. The source of these receptors is a man in his late teens or twenties with Graves' hyperthyroidism.

This clonotype was detected a few times. CDR3 protein: CASRAWRDTENTIYF. The CDR3 DNA reads TGTGCCAGCAGGGCCTGGAGGGACACCGAAAACACCATATATTTT. The genes are TRBV7-9 and TRBJ1-3; D possibly corresponds to TRBD1 (6 bases). Germline-derived CDR1 and CDR2 are SEHNR and FQNEAQ (reference sequence). This CDR3 contains 15 residues. V lost 6 bases to trimming and J lost 6 bases, with 18 bases between them.

This clonotype was detected a few times. The chain recombines TRBV20-1 with TRBJ2-7; D may be TRBD1 (5 bases). The V and J ends lost 4 bases and 2 bases respectively, with 9 bases between them. Germline lookup yields CDR1 DFQATT and CDR2 SNEGSKA (reference sequence). The CDR3 sequence is 12 residues long. DNA of the CDR3: TGCAGTGCTACTGGACAAGCCTACGAGCAGTACTTC. Translation gives CSATGQAYEQYF.

This clonotype was observed a few times. The chain joins TRBV7-9 to TRBJ1-1, with TRBD1 matching 7 bases. This CDR3 contains 15 residues. CDR1 is SEHNR, CDR2 FQNEAQ, per germline (reference sequence). V dropped 5 bases and J dropped 4; count of bases not matched to a gene: 10. CDR3 in amino acids: CASSPPLRGGTEAFF. The CDR3 bases are TGTGCCAGCAGCCCGCCTCTCAGGGGGGGCACTGAAGCTTTCTTT.